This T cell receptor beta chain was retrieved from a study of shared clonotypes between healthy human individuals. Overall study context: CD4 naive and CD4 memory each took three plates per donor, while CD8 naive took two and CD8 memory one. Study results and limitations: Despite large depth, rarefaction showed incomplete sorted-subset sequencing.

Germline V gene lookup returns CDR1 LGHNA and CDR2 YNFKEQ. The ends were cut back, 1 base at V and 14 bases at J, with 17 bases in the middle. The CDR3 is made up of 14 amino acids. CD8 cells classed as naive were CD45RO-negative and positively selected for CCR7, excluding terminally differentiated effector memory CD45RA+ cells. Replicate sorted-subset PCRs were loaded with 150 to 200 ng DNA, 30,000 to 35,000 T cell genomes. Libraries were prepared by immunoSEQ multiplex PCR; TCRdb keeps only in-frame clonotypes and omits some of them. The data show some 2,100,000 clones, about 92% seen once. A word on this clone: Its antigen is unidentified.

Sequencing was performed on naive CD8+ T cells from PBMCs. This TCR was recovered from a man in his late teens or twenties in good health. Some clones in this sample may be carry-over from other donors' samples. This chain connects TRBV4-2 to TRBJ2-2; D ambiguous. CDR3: CASSQGASHVILFF. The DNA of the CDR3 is TGTGCCAGCAGCCAAGGGGCCTCACACGTGATTCTGTTTTTT.